This T cell receptor beta chain was sequenced during a study of T-cell reconstitution after alpha-beta-depleted transplantation in children. Comment on this clonotype: An end of the junction does not agree with germline; a read error may underlie this.

The germline V gene encodes CDR1 DFQATT and CDR2 SNEGSKA (reference sequence). This CDR3 region has 16 residues. It was with unique molecular identifiers that the TCRbeta library was prepared. One entry per CDR3 protein, called by TCRdb with MiXCR from the PCR reads. The repertoire holds 300,000 or so distinct CDR3 sequences, with roughly 9.5% as singletons. The source is a human donor who donated a stem cell graft to a child with SCID. The chain employs TRBV20-1 and TRBJ2-5; perhaps TRBD1 as D (5 bases). This specimen was PBMCs from the stem cell graft donor, taken from the stem cell graft. This chain's CDR3 is CCAREGDWGSQETQYF. In nucleotides, the CDR3 is TGCTGTGCTAGAGAAGGCGATTGGGGCAGCCAAGAGACCCAGTACTTC.